The 12 T cell receptor beta chains presented below share a single source sample, sequenced in a study of CD8+CD57+ T cells in acquired aplastic anemia. The study profiled TCR beta VDJ and CDR3 using genomic DNA as template. Using its own MiXCR run on the reads, TCRdb lists one record per CDR3 protein. The table has fewer than 200,000 distinct CDR3 sequences, about 60% seen once. Specimen: sorted CD4+, CD8+, or CD8+CD57+ T cells (not recorded which) from PBMCs. Receptor source: a human donor in good health.

This clonotype was picked up a small number of times. The CDR3 protein is CASSSTGNTQYF. DNA for the CDR3: TGTGCCAGCAGCTCGACGGGGAATACGCAGTATTTT. The chain joins TRBV7-9 to TRBJ2-3, with a tentative D call TRBD2 (5 bases). The CDR3 is 12 amino acids. Trimming shortened V by 4 bases and J by 7 bases, and 9 bases separated the two germline ends. CDR1 is SEHNR and CDR2 is FQNEAQ in the germline V gene (reference sequence).

The V call is TRBV5-1, the J call TRBJ1-6; TRBD1 is a possible D gene (5 bases). V lost 4 bases to trimming and J lost 6 bases, with 11 bases between them. This CDR3 is built from 14 residues. CDR1 is SGHRS and CDR2 is YFSETQ in the germline V gene. CDR3 residues: CASSIGTLNSPLHF. CDR3 in DNA: TGCGCCAGCAGCATCGGGACTCTTAATTCACCCCTCCACTTT.

This sequence joins TRBV10-1 and TRBJ2-7, with D perhaps matching TRBD2 (6 bases). CDR1 and CDR2 from the germline V gene are WNHNN and SYGVQD (reference sequence). V shed 6 bases and J shed 6 bases, with 12 bases lying between them. The CDR3 runs 12 residues. The CDR3 nucleotides are TGCGCCAGCAGCAACTTAGCGGCCGAGCAGTACTTC. This sequence encodes CASSNLAAEQYF.

The count of this clonotype is one. The chain combines TRBV24-1 with TRBJ1-5; D uncertain. From germline, CDR1 is KGHDR and CDR2 SFDVKD. Trimming shortened V by 0 bases and J by 2 bases, and 7 bases separated the two germline ends. The CDR3 has 15 residues. The CDR3 bases are TGTGCCACCAGTGATTTGAGGTCAGGCAATCAGCCCCAGCATTTT. This sequence encodes CATSDLRSGNQPQHF.

This clonotype appeared a few times. The V call is TRBV29-1, the J call TRBJ1-2, with D tentatively TRBD1 (5 bases). This CDR3 is built from 12 residues. Germline CDR1 reads SQVTM; CDR2 reads ANQGSEA. V lost 6 bases and J 7 bases, leaving 15 bases between the germline ends. The CDR3 loop is CSVEGTGRGYTF. CDR3 coding DNA: TGCAGCGTAGAGGGGACGGGTCGTGGCTACACCTTC.

For this clonotype: The junction departs from the called germline gene at one end, perhaps through a read error. The chain links TRBV4-1 to TRBJ2-2; TRBD2 aligns across 7 bases. The germline gives CDR1 MGHRA, CDR2 YSYEKL. This CDR3 spans 18 amino acids. This CDR3 is CASSQDGGSGDGAGELFF. CDR3 in DNA: TGTGCCAGCAGCCAAGATGGCGGGAGCGGCGATGGCGCCGGGGAGCTGTTTTTT.

The chain is built from TRBV19 and TRBJ2-1, with D unresolved. V lost 5 bases to trimming and J lost 0 bases, with 11 bases between them. CDR3 length: 15 amino acids. Germline CDR1 is LNHDA and CDR2 is SQIVND (reference sequence). CDR3 amino acids: CASSSRISSYNEQFF. CDR3 DNA sequence: TGTGCCAGTAGTTCTAGGATTAGCTCCTACAATGAGCAGTTCTTC.

The chain recombines TRBV2 with TRBJ1-1, with 8 bases aligning to TRBD1. Unmatched junction bases numbered 6, after V lost 6 bases and J lost 3 bases. This CDR3 has 14 amino acids. Germline V gene data show CDR1 as SNHLY and CDR2 as FYNNEI. DNA of the CDR3: TGTGCCAGCAGCCAACAGGGGGGGGACACTGAAGCTTTCTTT. This gives the protein CASSQQGGDTEAFF.

This clonotype was seen repeatedly, ten times or more. The rearrangement joins TRBV9 to TRBJ1-3; D remains ambiguous. This CDR3 is 15 amino acids long. CDR1 and CDR2 (germline): SGDLS, YYNGEE. V was pared by 0 bases and J by 4 bases, with 11 bases between. The CDR3: CASSVERDRGNTIYF. CDR3 DNA sequence: TGTGCCAGCAGCGTAGAGAGGGATCGGGGAAACACCATATATTTT.

This clonotype has only a few counts. The CDR3 DNA reads as TGCAGTGCTGCCTCCGGAGGCTGGTGGGAAGAGCAGTACTTC. Translating gives CSAASGGWWEEQYF. The chain joins TRBV20-1 to TRBJ2-7, with a possible D match to TRBD2 (5 bases). This CDR3 comprises 14 residues. The germline CDR1 and CDR2 sequences are DFQATT and SNEGSKA (reference sequence). V dropped 5 bases and J dropped 7 bases, with 21 bases sitting between them.

V gene TRBV5-1 combines with J gene TRBJ2-7; 11 bases align to TRBD2. The junction had 3 bases not matched to a gene; V was cut back by 4 bases and J by 0 bases. CDR1 and CDR2 from the germline V gene are SGHRS and YFSETQ. CDR3 length: 15 amino acids. The CDR3 region is CASSVGLADSYEQYF. The CDR3 DNA follows: TGCGCCAGCAGCGTGGGACTAGCGGACTCCTACGAGCAGTACTTC.

The rearrangement uses TRBV2 and TRBJ1-1; TRBD1 matches 11 bases. V was pared by 8 bases and J by 4 bases, with 9 bases of the junction left unmatched. Germline V gene data show CDR1 as SNHLY and CDR2 as FYNNEI. This CDR3 is 15 amino acids long. DNA of the CDR3: TGTGCCAGCCGGGACAGGGGGGTTATTGGCACTGAAGCTTTCTTT. The encoded protein is CASRDRGVIGTEAFF.